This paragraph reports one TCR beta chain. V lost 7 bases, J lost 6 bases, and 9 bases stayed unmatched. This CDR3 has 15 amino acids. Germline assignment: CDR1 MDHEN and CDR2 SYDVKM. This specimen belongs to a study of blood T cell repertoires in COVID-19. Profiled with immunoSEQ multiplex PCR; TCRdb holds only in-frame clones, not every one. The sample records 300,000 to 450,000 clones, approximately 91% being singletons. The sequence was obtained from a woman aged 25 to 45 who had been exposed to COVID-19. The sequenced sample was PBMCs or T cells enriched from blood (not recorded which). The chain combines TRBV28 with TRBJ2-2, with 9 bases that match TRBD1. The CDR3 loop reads CASNSGTGRPGELFF. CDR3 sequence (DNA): TGTGCCAGCAACTCCGGGACAGGGAGGCCCGGGGAGCTGTTTTTT.